Listed below are T cell receptor beta chains from one sample, sequenced in a study of beta chain features in type 1 diabetes. Sequenced by immunoSEQ multiplex PCR; TCRdb stores in-frame clones only, minus some. This sample has fewer than 350,000 clones, with around 7.8% found just once. Sequencing was performed on central memory CD4+ T cells from blood. The origin of the receptors is a woman aged 18-30 years in good health. The CDR3 runs from the conserved cysteine through the conserved F or W. D genes are given only for firm matches. Part of the rows lack a size; the others show once, few, many or a class for expanded clones.

size: -; J: TRBJ2-3; V: TRBV9; D: -; DNA: TGTGCCAGCAGCGCCGGGACGGTCACAGATACGCAGTATTTT; CDR3: CASSAGTVTDTQYF
size: few; J: TRBJ1-1; V: TRBV6-6; D: -; DNA: TGTGCCAGCACCCAACTGATGAACACTGAAGCTTTCTTT; CDR3: CASTQLMNTEAFF
size: -; J: TRBJ2-5; V: TRBV7-2; D: -; DNA: TGTGCCAGCAGCTTAGGAGCCAGGGCGGAGACCCAGTACTTC; CDR3: CASSLGARAETQYF
size: few; J: TRBJ1-1; V: TRBV20-1; D: -; DNA: TGCAGTGCTTTGGACACTGAAGCTTTCTTT; CDR3: CSALDTEAFF
size: -; J: TRBJ2-3; V: TRBV5-1; D: -; DNA: TGCGCCAGCAGCTTGGGTAACCAGGAGGCAGATACGCAGTATTTT; CDR3: CASSLGNQEADTQYF
size: -; J: TRBJ1-5; V: TRBV18; D: -; DNA: TGTGCCAGCTCACAGGGGGACCAGCCCCAGCATTTT; CDR3: CASSQGDQPQHF
size: few; J: TRBJ2-3; V: TRBV30; D: TRBD2; DNA: TGTGCCTGGAGGACTAGCGAGTACACAGATACGCAGTATTTT; CDR3: CAWRTSEYTDTQYF
size: many; J: TRBJ2-3; V: TRBV7-8; D: -; DNA: TGTGCCAGCAGCCCAGGGGCAGATACGCAGTATTTT; CDR3: CASSPGADTQYF
size: -; J: TRBJ1-6; V: TRBV19; D: -; DNA: TGTGCCAGTAGTATAGATCGGGGTGAGGATTCACCCCTCCACTTT; CDR3: CASSIDRGEDSPLHF
size: -; J: TRBJ1-2; V: TRBV11-2; D: -; DNA: TGTGCCAGTACTTTATCTTCAGCCGGACAGCTTCTCTCCTATGGCTACACCTTC; CDR3: CASTLSSAGQLLSYGYTF
size: -; J: TRBJ1-5; V: TRBV5-1; D: TRBD1; DNA: TGCGCCAGCAGCCCGGAGGGAGGGGGCCTCAATCAGCCCCAGCATTTT; CDR3: CASSPEGGGLNQPQHF
size: -; J: TRBJ2-3; V: TRBV9; D: TRBD1; DNA: TGTGCCAGCAGTTTACAGGGGTTATTCACAGATACGCAGTATTTT; CDR3: CASSLQGLFTDTQYF
size: few; J: TRBJ2-7; V: TRBV5-1; D: -; DNA: TGCGCCAGCAGCTTGCTGGGGGACCTTACCTACGAGCAGTACTTC; CDR3: CASSLLGDLTYEQYF
size: -; J: TRBJ1-1; V: TRBV7-2; D: -; DNA: TGTGCCAGCAGGGTCCTGGGCATGGGTGAAGCTTTCTTT; CDR3: CASRVLGMGEAFF
size: -; J: TRBJ2-2; V: TRBV7-3; D: -; DNA: TGTGCCAGCAGCCCAGGCGCCCGCGGGAACACCGGGGAGCTGTTTTTT; CDR3: CASSPGARGNTGELFF
size: few; J: TRBJ2-3; V: TRBV7-9; D: -; DNA: TGCTTCGCGGGGCCAAGCACAGATACGCAGTATTTT; CDR3: CFAGPSTDTQYF
size: many; J: TRBJ1-1; V: TRBV2; D: TRBD1; DNA: TGTGCCAGCAGTGAGGGGACAGGGGTGTTGGCTTTCTTT; CDR3: CASSEGTGVLAFF
size: -; J: TRBJ2-2; V: TRBV4-2; D: TRBD1; DNA: TGTGCCAGCAGCCCGACAGGGGTCTGGGAGCTGTTTTTT; CDR3: CASSPTGVWELFF
size: -; J: TRBJ1-4; V: TRBV4-3; D: -; DNA: TGCGCCAGCAGCCAAGGCACGGTAGCCCTAAATGAAAAACTGTTTTTT; CDR3: CASSQGTVALNEKLFF
size: few; J: TRBJ2-3; V: TRBV7-2; D: -; DNA: TGTGCCAGCAGCCTAGTGGCGAGCACAGATACGCAGTATTTT; CDR3: CASSLVASTDTQYF
size: -; J: TRBJ1-2; V: TRBV21-1; D: -; DNA: TGTGCCACAACAGGGGACTATGGCTACACCTTC; CDR3: CATTGDYGYTF
size: few; J: TRBJ2-4; V: TRBV9; D: -; DNA: TGTGCCAGCAGCGTCGACAGTGGGTTAGCCAAAAACATTCAGTACTTC; CDR3: CASSVDSGLAKNIQYF
size: -; J: TRBJ2-7; V: TRBV14; D: -; DNA: TGTGCCAGCAGCCCAGCCCCGGGTTCGTATGGAGACCGCTACGAGCAGTACTTC; CDR3: CASSPAPGSYGDRYEQYF
size: -; J: TRBJ2-1; V: TRBV7-2; D: TRBD2; DNA: TGTGCCGGTAGCGGGGGGGCGAGGTACAATGAGCAGTTCTTC; CDR3: CAGSGGARYNEQFF
size: few; J: TRBJ1-3; V: TRBV5-4; D: TRBD1; DNA: TGCGCCAGCAGCCAAGTGCATGGGACAGGGGGAAACACCATATATTTT; CDR3: CASSQVHGTGGNTIYF
size: few; J: TRBJ2-1; V: TRBV5-1; D: TRBD1; DNA: TGCGCCAGCAGCTTGTACGGGACAGGTTACTACAATGAGCAGTTCTTC; CDR3: CASSLYGTGYYNEQFF
size: -; J: TRBJ2-5; V: TRBV18; D: -; DNA: TGTGCCAGCTCACCCCGACTAGGAAAAGAGACCCAGTACTTC; CDR3: CASSPRLGKETQYF